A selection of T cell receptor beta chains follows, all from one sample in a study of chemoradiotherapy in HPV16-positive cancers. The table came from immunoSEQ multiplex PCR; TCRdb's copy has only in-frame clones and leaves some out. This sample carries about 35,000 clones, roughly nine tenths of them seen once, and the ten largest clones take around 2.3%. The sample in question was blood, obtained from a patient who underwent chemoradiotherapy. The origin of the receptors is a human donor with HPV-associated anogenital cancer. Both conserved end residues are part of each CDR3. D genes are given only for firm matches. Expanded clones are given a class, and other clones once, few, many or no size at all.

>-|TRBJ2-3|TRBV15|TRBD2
TGTGCCACCAGCAGAGATCCCCTAGCGGGGGACTTCACAGATACGCAGTATTTT
CATSRDPLAGDFTDTQYF
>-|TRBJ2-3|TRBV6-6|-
TGTGCCAGCGTTGACAGCACAGATACGCAGTATTTT
CASVDSTDTQYF
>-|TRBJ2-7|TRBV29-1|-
TGCAGCGTTGAAATGCAGGGCGGCGAGCAGTACTTC
CSVEMQGGEQYF
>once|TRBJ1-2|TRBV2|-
TGTGCCAGCAGTGAAGGGTCCGTCTATGGCTACACCTTC
CASSEGSVYGYTF
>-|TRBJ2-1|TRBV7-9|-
TGTGCCAGCAGCTTAGCTGTGGTGTATGAGCAGTTCTTC
CASSLAVVYEQFF
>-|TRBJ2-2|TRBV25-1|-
TGTGCCAGCAGTGGGGAAGTCGACACCGGGGAGCTGTTTTTT
CASSGEVDTGELFF
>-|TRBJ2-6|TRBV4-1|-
TGCGCCAGCAGCCCATTGGAGGGGGGCGCTGGGGCCAACGTCCTGACTTTC
CASSPLEGGAGANVLTF
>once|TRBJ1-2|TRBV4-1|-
TGCGCCAGCAGCCAAGATCTCGGCAGCGCTTACTATGGCTACACCTTC
CASSQDLGSAYYGYTF
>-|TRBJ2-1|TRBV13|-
TGTGCCAGCAGCTTAGTGACCCCCCTCAATGGGGATGAGCAGTTCTTC
CASSLVTPLNGDEQFF
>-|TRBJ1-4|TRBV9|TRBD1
TGTGCCAGCAGCCCCGGGACAGGGGAGGGAAAACTGTTTTTT
CASSPGTGEGKLFF
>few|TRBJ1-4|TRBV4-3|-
TGCGCCAGCAGCCAAGAAGGGGGAGGGGAGGACGAAAAACTGTTTTTT
CASSQEGGGEDEKLFF
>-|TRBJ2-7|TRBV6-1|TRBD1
TGTGCCAGCAGTGAAGAAGGGGGCAGGGGTTTAAACGAGCAGTACTTC
CASSEEGGRGLNEQYF
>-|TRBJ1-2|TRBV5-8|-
TGTGCCAGCAGCTCCCCCTCGTTTACCTATGGCTACACCTTC
CASSSPSFTYGYTF
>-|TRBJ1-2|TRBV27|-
TGTGCCAGCAGTTTCGGAGGGGCCGGTGGCTACACCTTC
CASSFGGAGGYTF
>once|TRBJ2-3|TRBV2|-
TGTGCCAGCACGGCAGACCTCACAGATACGCAGTATTTT
CASTADLTDTQYF
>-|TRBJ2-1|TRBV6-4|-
TGTGCCAGCAGTGGAGGGGGACTTGTGGATGAGCAGTTCTTC
CASSGGGLVDEQFF
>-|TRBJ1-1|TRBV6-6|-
TGTGCCAGCATGCTAGACAGGCGAACAAACACTGAAGCTTTCTTT
CASMLDRRTNTEAFF
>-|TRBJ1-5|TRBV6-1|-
TGTGCCGTGCGGGGGGCGCAGGATCAGCCCCAGCATTTT
CAVRGAQDQPQHF
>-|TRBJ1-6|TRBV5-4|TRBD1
TGTGCCAGCAGCGAAACCGGGACAGGGGGTAATTCACCCCTCCACTTT
CASSETGTGGNSPLHF
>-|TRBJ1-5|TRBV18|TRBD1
TGTGCCAGCTCACCACAGGGGGCGAATCAGCCCCAGCATTTT
CASSPQGANQPQHF
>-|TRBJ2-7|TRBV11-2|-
TGTGCCAGCAGCTTAACAGGGAGCGCCTACGAGCAGTACTTC
CASSLTGSAYEQYF
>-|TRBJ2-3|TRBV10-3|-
TGTGCCATTTCAACGGGGATTACCACAGATACGCAGTATTTT
CAISTGITTDTQYF
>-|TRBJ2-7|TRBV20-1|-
TGCGCTACAGGGCAAGTCTACGAGCAGTACTTC
CATGQVYEQYF
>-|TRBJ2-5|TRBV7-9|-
TGTGCCAGCAGCTTTGGGCAGGGGGAGACCCAGTACTTC
CASSFGQGETQYF
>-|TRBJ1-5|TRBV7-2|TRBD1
TGTGCCAGCAGCATGACAGGGGGCAGTCAGCCCCAGCATTTT
CASSMTGGSQPQHF
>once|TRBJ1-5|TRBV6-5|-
TGTGCCAGCAGTTACTCGATAGGGGGGGGTCAGCCCCAGCATTTT
CASSYSIGGGQPQHF
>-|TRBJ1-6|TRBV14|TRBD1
TGTGCCAGCAGCCAGGGACAGGGGATTAATTCACCCCTCCACTTT
CASSQGQGINSPLHF
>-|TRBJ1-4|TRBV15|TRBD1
TGTGCCACCAATACAGGGGGAAGTGAAAAACTGTTTTTT
CATNTGGSEKLFF
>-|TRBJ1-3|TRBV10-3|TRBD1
TGTGCCATGGAGGGACAGGGGGCGCCGGGTGGAAACACCATATATTTT
CAMEGQGAPGGNTIYF
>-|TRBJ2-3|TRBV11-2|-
TGTGCCAGCAGTCCCTCTATAACCACAGATACGCAGTATTTT
CASSPSITTDTQYF
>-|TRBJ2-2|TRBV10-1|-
TGCGCCAGCAGCGATCTTAAGAACACCGGGGAGCTGTTTTTT
CASSDLKNTGELFF
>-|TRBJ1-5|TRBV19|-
TGTGCCAGTAGTATAAGTAGCGGGGGTACGGAGCCCCAGCATTTT
CASSISSGGTEPQHF
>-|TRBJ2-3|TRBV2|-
TGTGCCAGCAGTGACGATGGTCGGGGGGCGGATACGCAGTATTTT
CASSDDGRGADTQYF
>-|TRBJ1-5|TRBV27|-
TGTGCCAGCACCCAAGGACAGACACCTCAGCCCCAGCATTTT
CASTQGQTPQPQHF
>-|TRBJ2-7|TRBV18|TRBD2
TGTGCCAGCTCACCACGAGTAGGGACTAGCGACGAGCAGTACTTC
CASSPRVGTSDEQYF
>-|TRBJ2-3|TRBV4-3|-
TGCGCCAGCAGCCAAGTTAGCCGAACAGATACGCAGTATTTT
CASSQVSRTDTQYF
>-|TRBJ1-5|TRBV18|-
TGTGCCAGCTCACCAAATACGGATCAGCCCCAGCATTTT
CASSPNTDQPQHF
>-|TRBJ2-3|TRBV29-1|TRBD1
TGCAGCGTTGAAGGTGCGGGGACAGGGGGAGCAGATACGCAGTATTTT
CSVEGAGTGGADTQYF
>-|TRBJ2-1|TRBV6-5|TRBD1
TGTGCCAGCAGTAAACGGACAGGGAGGACGAATGAGCAGTTCTTC
CASSKRTGRTNEQFF
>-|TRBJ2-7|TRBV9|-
TGTGCCAGCAGCGTAGGGGGGGAAACCTACGAGCAGTACTTC
CASSVGGETYEQYF
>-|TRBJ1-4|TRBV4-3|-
TGCGCCAGCAGCCAAGATTCGGGCTCGAATGAAAAACTGTTTTTT
CASSQDSGSNEKLFF
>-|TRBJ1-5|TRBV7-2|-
TGTGCCAGCAGCTTAACCGGGGATCAGCCCCAGCATTTT
CASSLTGDQPQHF
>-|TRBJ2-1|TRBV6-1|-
TGTGCCAGCAGTGAAATAGGCCTCACAGCATACAATGAGCAGTTCTTC
CASSEIGLTAYNEQFF
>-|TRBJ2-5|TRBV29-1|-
TGCAGCGTCCCCGGGGGAGAGACCCAGTACTTC
CSVPGGETQYF
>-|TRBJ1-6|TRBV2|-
TGTGCCAGCAGTGGATCCGGGACCCACATTTCGGGGGATTCACCCCTCCACTTT
CASSGSGTHISGDSPLHF
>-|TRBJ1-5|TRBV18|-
TGTGCCAGCTCACCGGGGGGGGACCAGCCCCAGCATTTT
CASSPGGDQPQHF
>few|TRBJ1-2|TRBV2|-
TGTGCCAGCAGTCACGGGACCTATGGCTACACCTTC
CASSHGTYGYTF
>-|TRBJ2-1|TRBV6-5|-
TGTGCCAGCAGCCTCAGGGGTAATGAGCAGTTCTTC
CASSLRGNEQFF
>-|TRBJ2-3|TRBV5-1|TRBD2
TGCGCCAGCAGCGTACGAGCGGGGGGAGGTACAGATACGCAGTATTTT
CASSVRAGGGTDTQYF
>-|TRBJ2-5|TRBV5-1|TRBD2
TGCGCCAGCAGCTTGTTGATGGGGGGGGAGACCCAGTACTTC
CASSLLMGGETQYF
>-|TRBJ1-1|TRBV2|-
TGTGCCAGCAGCCCGGACAGCAACACTGAAGCTTTCTTT
CASSPDSNTEAFF
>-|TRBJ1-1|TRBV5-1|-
TGCGCCAGCAGCTTGGTGAACACTGAAGCTTTCTTT
CASSLVNTEAFF
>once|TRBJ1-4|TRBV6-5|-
TGTGCCAGCGGAGGGCGGCTGGCAACTAATGAAAAACTGTTTTTT
CASGGRLATNEKLFF
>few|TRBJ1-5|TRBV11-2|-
TGTGCCAGCAGCTTCGACGGGAATAGCAATCAGCCCCAGCATTTT
CASSFDGNSNQPQHF
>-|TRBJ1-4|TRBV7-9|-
TGTGCCAGCAGCTTACAAAATCGAGGAGGTGAAAAACTGTTTTTT
CASSLQNRGGEKLFF
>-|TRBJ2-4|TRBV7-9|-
TGTGCCAGCAGCTTAGCCCCAGACCCATCCTCGGCCATTCAGTACTTC
CASSLAPDPSSAIQYF
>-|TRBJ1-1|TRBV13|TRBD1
TGTGCCAGCAGCTCAGACAGGGGGCTAGGGACTGAAGCTTTCTTT
CASSSDRGLGTEAFF
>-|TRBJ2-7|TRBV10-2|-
TGCGCCAGCAGGGGGGGCACCGTTTCATACGAGCAGTACTTC
CASRGGTVSYEQYF
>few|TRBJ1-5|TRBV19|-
TGTGCCAGTAGTATTGGGACTTATGGCAATCAGCCCCAGCATTTT
CASSIGTYGNQPQHF